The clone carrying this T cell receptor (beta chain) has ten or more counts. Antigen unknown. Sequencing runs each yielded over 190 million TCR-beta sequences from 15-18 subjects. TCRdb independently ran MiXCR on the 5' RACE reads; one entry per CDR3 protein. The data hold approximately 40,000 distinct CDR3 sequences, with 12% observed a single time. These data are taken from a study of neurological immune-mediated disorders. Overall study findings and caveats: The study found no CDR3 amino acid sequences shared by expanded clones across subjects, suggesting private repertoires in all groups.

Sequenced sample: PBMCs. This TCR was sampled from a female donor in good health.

CDR3 sequence (DNA): TGTGCCAGCAGCCCCCATATGGTCCAGAACACCGGGGAGCTGTTTTTT. Residues: CASSPHMVQNTGELFF. V is TRBV7-2 and J is TRBJ2-2; no clear D gene. CDR1 and CDR2 (germline): SGHTA, FQGNSA. The CDR3 loop spans 16 amino acids. V was cut by 5 bases and J by 1 base, with 14 bases left in between.